This T cell receptor (beta chain) comes out of a study of Tregs in tolerant kidney transplant recipients. CDR3 length: 13 residues. V lost 6 bases to trimming and J lost 0 bases; unmatched junction nucleotides: 1. Germline assignment: CDR1 ENHRY and CDR2 SYGVKD. Concerning this clone itself: Its antigen is currently unknown.

Unstimulated regulatory T cells (CD4+CD25+CD127-), CD4+CD25- non-regulatory cells, CD4 and CD8 cells were FACS-sorted from thawed PBMCs. Measured with immunoSEQ multiplex PCR; TCRdb has only the in-frame clones, and not every one. This sample yields roughly 250,000 clones, of which more than 65% are seen a single time; 0.55% to 0.65% belongs to the top ten. Overall study findings and caveats: Biological reproducibility was not directly addressed in this study. Tregs expanded with activated donor B cells seemed most donor-specific. Few patients were studied, so findings need validation in larger groups.

The chain uses TRBV10-3 and TRBJ1-1, with 7 bases that match TRBD1. This clonotype was sampled from a human donor in good health. Sequencing was done on a sample of CD4+ T cells from blood. This CDR3 is CAIRGTVNTEAFF. In nucleotides, the CDR3 is TGTGCCATCAGAGGGACAGTGAACACTGAAGCTTTCTTT.